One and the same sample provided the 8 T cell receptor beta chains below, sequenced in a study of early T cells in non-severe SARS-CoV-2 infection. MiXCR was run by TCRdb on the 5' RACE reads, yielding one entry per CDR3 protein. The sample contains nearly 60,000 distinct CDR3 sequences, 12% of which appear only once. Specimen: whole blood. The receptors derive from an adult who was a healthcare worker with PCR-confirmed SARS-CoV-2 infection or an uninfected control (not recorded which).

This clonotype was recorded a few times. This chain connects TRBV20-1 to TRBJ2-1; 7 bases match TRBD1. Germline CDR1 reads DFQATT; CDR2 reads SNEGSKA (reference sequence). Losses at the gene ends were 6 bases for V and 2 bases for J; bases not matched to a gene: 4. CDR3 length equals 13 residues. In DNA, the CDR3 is TGCAGTGCGAGACAGGGACCCTACAATGAGCAGTTCTTC. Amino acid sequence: CSARQGPYNEQFF.

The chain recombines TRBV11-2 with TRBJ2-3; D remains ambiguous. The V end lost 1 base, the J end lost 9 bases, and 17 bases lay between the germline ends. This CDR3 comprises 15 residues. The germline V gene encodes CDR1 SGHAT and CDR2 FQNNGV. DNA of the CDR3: TGTGCCAGCAGCTTAGGCCCCCCGGCCTCAAGGACGCAGTATTTT. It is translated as CASSLGPPASRTQYF.

The CDR3 coding sequence is TGCGCCAGCAGCGGGTTCAGTAGCTCCTACGAGCAGTACTTC. Protein: CASSGFSSSYEQYF. V and J are TRBV5-1 and TRBJ2-7, with unresolved D. V was shortened by 4 bases and J by 0 bases, with 11 bases between the two germline ends. Per the germline V gene, CDR1 is SGHRS and CDR2 is YFSETQ. CDR3 length: 14 residues.

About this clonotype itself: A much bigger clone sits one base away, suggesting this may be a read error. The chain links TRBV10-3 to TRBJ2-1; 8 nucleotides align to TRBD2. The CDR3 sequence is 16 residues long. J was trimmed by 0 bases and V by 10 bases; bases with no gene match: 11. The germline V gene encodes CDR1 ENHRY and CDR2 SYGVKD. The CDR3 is CATQPPSGSSYNEQFF. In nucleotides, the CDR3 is TGTGCCACCCAACCCCCCAGCGGGAGCTCCTACAATGAGCAGTTCTTC.

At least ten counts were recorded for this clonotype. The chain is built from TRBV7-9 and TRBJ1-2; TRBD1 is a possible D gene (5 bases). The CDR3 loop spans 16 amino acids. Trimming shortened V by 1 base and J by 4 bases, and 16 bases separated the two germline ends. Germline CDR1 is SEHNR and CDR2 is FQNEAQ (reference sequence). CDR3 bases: TGTGCCAGCAGCTTAGTTCTCGCGGGACTCGGCTATGGCTACACCTTC. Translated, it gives CASSLVLAGLGYGYTF.

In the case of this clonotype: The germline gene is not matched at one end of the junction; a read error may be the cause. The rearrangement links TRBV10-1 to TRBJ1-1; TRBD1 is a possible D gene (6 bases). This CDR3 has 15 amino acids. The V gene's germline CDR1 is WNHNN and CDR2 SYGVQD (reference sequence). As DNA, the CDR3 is TGCCCCAGCAGTGCCTTGAAGGGGGGATACACTGAAGCTTTCTTT. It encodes CPSSALKGGYTEAFF.

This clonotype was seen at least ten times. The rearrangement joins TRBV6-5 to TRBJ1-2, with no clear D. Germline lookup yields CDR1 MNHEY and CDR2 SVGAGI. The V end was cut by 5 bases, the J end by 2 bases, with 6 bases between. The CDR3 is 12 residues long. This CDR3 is CASSGSNYGYTF. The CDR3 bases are TGTGCCAGCAGTGGATCCAACTATGGCTACACCTTC.

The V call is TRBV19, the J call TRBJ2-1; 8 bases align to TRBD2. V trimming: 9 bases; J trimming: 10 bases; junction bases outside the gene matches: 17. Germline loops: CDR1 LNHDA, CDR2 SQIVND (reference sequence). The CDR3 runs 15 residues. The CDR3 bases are TGTGCCAGCCAACCGGGGACTAGGAGGGACGGGGAGCAGTTCTTC. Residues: CASQPGTRRDGEQFF.